Listed here are 25 T cell receptor beta chains from one sample, sequenced in a study of blood T cells in healthy people across ages. A second PCR, run for roughly 7 to 11 cycles, used a sample-barcoded 5' primer plus a J-beta primer mix. TCRdb re-called the 5' RACE reads through MiXCR, storing one row per CDR3 protein. The sample has under 950,000 distinct CDR3 sequences; approximately 22% are singletons. The sequencing input was blood. The source is a man between 65 and 85 years old in good health.

This clonotype came up a few times. V and J are TRBV20-1 and TRBJ1-5, with D tentatively TRBD1 (6 bases). Trimming pared 1 base from V and 7 bases from J, leaving 11 bases between. Germline V CDR1 and CDR2: DFQATT, SNEGSKA (reference sequence). The CDR3 runs to 13 residues. CDR3 protein: CSARGGGLQPQHF. CDR3 nucleotide sequence: TGCAGTGCTAGAGGGGGGGGCCTACAGCCCCAGCATTTT.

V gene TRBV24-1 combines with J gene TRBJ1-4; the match to TRBD1 covers 9 bases. Germline V CDR1 and CDR2: KGHDR, SFDVKD. The CDR3 extends over 15 amino acids. The ends lost 8 bases at V and 8 bases at J; junction bases unmatched: 11. CDR3 bases: TGTGCCACCAACGACCGGGGACAGGGTGGCGAAAAACTGTTTTTT. This sequence encodes CATNDRGQGGEKLFF.

This clonotype was recorded a few times. V and J are TRBV3-1 and TRBJ2-2; 7 bases match TRBD1. Per germline, CDR1 LGHDT and CDR2 YNNKEL (reference sequence). Losses at the gene ends were 7 bases for V and 4 bases for J; bases not matched to a gene: 6. This CDR3 is built from 14 residues. CDR3 region: CASTVDRRTGELFF. The CDR3 DNA sequence: TGTGCCAGCACTGTGGACAGGCGCACCGGGGAGCTGTTTTTT.

This sequence joins TRBV20-1 and TRBJ1-4, with D possibly matching TRBD1 (5 bases). Germline CDR1 DFQATT, CDR2 SNEGSKA (reference sequence). CDR3 length equals 13 residues. Trimming cost V 6 bases and J 8 bases, with 16 bases left between them. CDR3 in DNA: TGCAGTGCGAGGGACCTAAGGCGAGAAAAACTGTTTTTT. Residues: CSARDLRREKLFF.

This chain connects TRBV7-9 to TRBJ1-2, with D uncertain. The V gene's germline CDR1 is SEHNR and CDR2 FQNEAQ (reference sequence). The CDR3 extends over 17 amino acids. V was shortened by 0 bases and J by 4 bases, with 18 bases between the two germline ends. The CDR3 protein is CASSLAGTGKWSYGYTF. DNA for the CDR3: TGTGCCAGCAGCTTAGCGGGTACGGGAAAATGGAGCTATGGCTACACCTTC.

This clonotype was detected ten times or more. The chain links TRBV5-1 to TRBJ2-2; 8 nucleotides align to TRBD2. Trimming took 3 bases from V and 2 from J; bases not matched to a gene: 3. The CDR3 length is 15 residues. Germline V gives CDR1 SGHRS, CDR2 YFSETQ. The CDR3 reads CASSSGLANTGELFF. For the CDR3, the DNA is TGCGCCAGCAGCTCCGGACTAGCCAACACCGGGGAGCTGTTTTTT.

This clonotype appeared a few times. The chain is built from TRBV3-1 and TRBJ1-4, with D maybe TRBD1 (5 bases). The CDR3 covers 14 residues. The germline V gene encodes CDR1 LGHDT and CDR2 YNNKEL (reference sequence). V was trimmed by 4 bases and J by 4 bases, leaving 10 bases between them. CDR3 amino acids: CASSRIGGNEKLFF. The CDR3, as DNA: TGTGCCAGCAGCCGAATTGGGGGTAATGAAAAACTGTTTTTT.

This sequence joins TRBV5-1 and TRBJ1-1; tentative D call: TRBD1 (6 bases). The CDR3 sequence is 16 residues long. From germline, CDR1 is SGHRS and CDR2 YFSETQ. Between the trimmed V and J ends, which lost 0 bases and 1 base, there was a span of 13 bases. The CDR3 coding sequence is TGCGCCAGCAGCTTGGCTGTTGGCAGGGGGAACACTGAAGCTTTCTTT. Its translation: CASSLAVGRGNTEAFF.

There are a few counts of this clonotype. The rearrangement uses TRBV10-3 and TRBJ1-4, with TRBD1 as a possible D gene (5 bases). CDR3 length equals 13 residues. Trimming removed 7 bases from V and 7 bases from J, with 13 bases in between. CDR1 ENHRY and CDR2 SYGVKD come from the germline V gene. The CDR3: CAIKGTSGEKLFF. CDR3 coding DNA: TGTGCCATCAAGGGGACGTCTGGTGAAAAACTGTTTTTT.

The CDR3 region is CSARGFQETYEQYF. The CDR3 DNA is TGCAGTGCTAGGGGTTTTCAGGAGACCTACGAGCAGTACTTC. The chain uses TRBV20-1 and TRBJ2-5; D gene unclear. The J call may be in error: the DNA end matches TRBJ2-7 better. Per the germline V gene, CDR1 is DFQATT and CDR2 is SNEGSKA (reference sequence). The CDR3 covers 14 residues.

This clonotype appeared a few times. The chain uses TRBV15 and TRBJ2-3; D unresolved. The germline V gene encodes CDR1 LNHNV and CDR2 YYDKDF (reference sequence). CDR3 length equals 15 residues. V lost 0 bases to trimming and J lost 0 bases, with 7 bases between them. CDR3 sequence reads: CATSRDWSSTDTQYF. DNA for the CDR3: TGTGCCACCAGCAGAGACTGGTCTAGCACAGATACGCAGTATTTT. The full variable domain, with the rest looked up from reference TRBV15 and TRBJ2-3, is DAMVIQNPRYQVTQFGKPVTLSCSQTLNHNVMYWYQQKSSQAPKLLFHYYDKDFNNEADTPDNFQSRRPNTSFCFLDIRSPGLGDTAMYLCATSRDWSSTDTQYFGPGTRLTVL.

The V call is TRBV20-1, the J call TRBJ2-7; 10 bases are shared with TRBD1. Germline-derived CDR1 and CDR2 are DFQATT and SNEGSKA (reference sequence). The CDR3 is 15 residues long. The V gene end was trimmed by 0 bases and the J gene end by 5 bases; junction bases not matched to a gene: 7. Here the CDR3 reads CSARETGTGVNEQYF. The CDR3 DNA reads TGCAGTGCTAGAGAGACCGGGACAGGGGTCAACGAGCAGTACTTC.

The chain is built from TRBV29-1 and TRBJ2-1; D remains unclear. Germline V gene data show CDR1 as SQVTM and CDR2 as ANQGSEA. V was pared by 6 bases and J by 0 bases, with 3 bases between. The CDR3 runs 11 residues. Here the CDR3 DNA reads TGCAGCGTGACCTCCTACAATGAGCAGTTCTTC. Its translation: CSVTSYNEQFF.

The V gene is TRBV19, the J gene TRBJ1-1; 10 bases are a match to TRBD1. The CDR3 is 13 residues long. J gave up 11 bases and V 3 bases, and 6 bases lay outside the gene matches. Germline CDR1 and CDR2: LNHDA and SQIVND (reference sequence). CDR3 nucleotide sequence: TGTGCCAGTAGTATGTGGGACAGGGGTGTCGCTTTCTTT. Translation: CASSMWDRGVAFF. Full variable domain (outside the CDR3, taken from reference TRBV19 and TRBJ1-1): DGGITQSPKYLFRKEGQNVTLSCEQNLNHDAMYWYRQDPGQGLRLIYYSQIVNDFQKGDIAEGYSVSREKKESFPLTVTSAQKNPTAFYLCASSMWDRGVAFFGQGTRLTVV.

About this clonotype itself: A junction end diverges from the germline sequence, so it may reflect a read error. The chain couples TRBV27 to TRBJ2-2; a possible D gene is TRBD2 (7 bases). The CDR3 covers 15 residues. Germline V lookup: CDR1 MNHEY, CDR2 SMNVEV (reference sequence). CDR3 sequence reads: CASSLSGGATGALFF. CDR3 DNA: TGTGCCAGCAGTTTATCGGGGGGGGCCACCGGGGCGCTGTTTTTT.

A few counts support this clonotype. The chain links TRBV18 to TRBJ1-4, with D possibly being TRBD1 (5 bases). This CDR3 region has 16 residues. Germline CDR1 KGHSH, CDR2 LQKENI. Deletions cut 5 bases from V and 8 bases from J, with 21 bases between. The CDR3 coding sequence is TGTGCCAGCTCAACGACAGAATTCAACCCACGGGAAAAACTGTTTTTT. Translating it yields CASSTTEFNPREKLFF.

This chain links TRBV5-1 with TRBJ2-1; 11 bases match TRBD2. V was clipped by 0 bases and J by 7 bases; unmatched bases: 3. In germline, CDR1 is SGHRS, CDR2 YFSETQ. The CDR3 runs 15 residues. The CDR3 DNA follows: TGCGCCAGCAGCTTGGTAGGGACTAGCGGTAATGAGCAGTTCTTC. Encoded protein: CASSLVGTSGNEQFF.

This clonotype was observed a handful of times. V usage is TRBV20-1 and J usage is TRBJ2-3; possible D gene TRBD1, 6 bases. The CDR3 totals 16 residues. From germline, CDR1 is DFQATT and CDR2 SNEGSKA (reference sequence). Trimming left V 1 base short and J 2 bases short, with 16 bases between. The CDR3 is CSARALRQVATDTQYF. The CDR3 nucleotides read TGCAGTGCTAGAGCCCTACGACAGGTTGCCACAGATACGCAGTATTTT.

The gene calls are TRBV29-1 and TRBJ1-1; D may be TRBD1 (6 bases). Germline values: CDR1 SQVTM, CDR2 ANQGSEA. Trimming stripped 6 bases from V and 7 bases from J, with 18 bases between. This CDR3 comprises 13 residues. CDR3 DNA: TGCAGCGTGGTACCCAGACAGGTAGATGAAGCTTTCTTT. Protein: CSVVPRQVDEAFF.

The chain uses TRBV5-4 and TRBJ2-1; possibly TRBD1 for D (5 bases). The J call is in doubt because the DNA end fits TRBJ2-7 better. Germline-derived CDR1 and CDR2 are SGHNT and YYREEE (reference sequence). This CDR3 region has 13 residues. The CDR3 spells CASSSGHSYEQYF. DNA of the CDR3: TGTGCCAGCAGTAGTGGACACAGCTACGAGCAGTACTTC.

This clonotype was seen more than once but under ten times. This CDR3 reads CASSHGTSGRASYNEQFF. CDR3 bases: TGTGCCAGCAGTCACGGGACTAGCGGGAGGGCCTCGTACAATGAGCAGTTCTTC. The V call is TRBV12-3 or TRBV12-4, the J call TRBJ2-1, with 16 bases that match TRBD2. The CDR3 consists of 18 residues. The trim removed 5 bases at V and 4 bases at J, leaving 8 bases unmatched.

This clonotype was recorded a few times. CDR3 sequence (DNA): TGTGCCAGCACCCTCCGGGGGGATGGCTACACCTTC. Residues: CASTLRGDGYTF. The chain employs TRBV12-3 or TRBV12-4 and TRBJ1-2; possible D gene TRBD1, 5 bases. V was trimmed by 7 bases and J by 6 bases, leaving 12 bases between them. The CDR3 has 12 amino acids.

The genes are TRBV7-9 and TRBJ1-4, with a weak D call TRBD1 (5 bases). The V end was cut by 5 bases, the J end by 7 bases, with 17 bases between. CDR1 is SEHNR and CDR2 is FQNEAQ in the germline V gene (reference sequence). This CDR3 region has 15 residues. The CDR3, as DNA: TGTGCCAGCAGCCTCAGGGCGGGCCGGTTTGAAAAACTGTTTTTT. Protein: CASSLRAGRFEKLFF.

The chain employs TRBV20-1 and TRBJ2-1; 7 bases align to TRBD2. The length of the CDR3 is 15 residues. The ends lost 0 bases at V and 2 bases at J; junction bases unmatched: 4. In germline, CDR1 is DFQATT, CDR2 SNEGSKA (reference sequence). CDR3: CSARDIAGAYNEQFF. In nucleotides, the CDR3 is TGCAGTGCTAGAGATATTGCGGGAGCCTACAATGAGCAGTTCTTC.

This sequence joins TRBV29-1 and TRBJ2-3; D not resolved. The CDR3 is 11 amino acids. Per the germline V gene, CDR1 is SQVTM and CDR2 is ANQGSEA. V lost 6 bases, J lost 2 bases, and 6 bases lay in between. The CDR3: CSVDNTDTQYF. The CDR3 DNA sequence: TGCAGCGTGGATAACACAGATACGCAGTATTTT.